The 14 T cell receptor beta chains below come from one sample, sequenced in a study of T cell responses to AZD1222 COVID-19 vaccine (dated by TCRdb to the early 2020s). The library came from the immunoSEQ multiplex PCR assay. TCRdb provides this immuneACCESS table in a form limited to in-frame rearrangements. Some clones are lacking; in checked studies, under half of them reflect an unresolved V gene, and why the rest are absent is not known. The sample table shows around 130,000 clones, and more than 85% are seen once. The ten largest clones represent around 5.9% of the sample. The sample's time point label is to be understood as: baseline before first vaccination. The sample here was peripheral blood, taken on day 0 of AZD1222 vaccination. All receptors derive from an adult in good health.

This clone was observed a single time. This chain joins TRBV10-3 and TRBJ2-7, with D unclear. Per the germline V gene, CDR1 is ENHRY and CDR2 is SYGVKD. The CDR3 is 11 residues long. Trimming took off 8 bases at V and 4 bases at J, with 9 bases between the two ends. CDR3 coding DNA: TGTGCCATCGGTAACGGATACGAGCAGTACTTC. It is translated as CAIGNGYEQYF.

The chain is built from TRBV15 and TRBJ1-2, with D possibly matching TRBD1 (5 bases). The CDR3 length is 13 residues. The germline V and J ends were trimmed by 5 bases and 6 bases, with 13 bases remaining between them. CDR1 is LNHNV and CDR2 is YYDKDF in the germline V gene (reference sequence). The CDR3 loop is CATSEVGRHGYTF. The CDR3 nucleotides read TGTGCCACCAGCGAGGTGGGACGGCATGGCTACACCTTC.

CDR3 region: CSGRLGYEQYF. The DNA of the CDR3 is TGCAGTGGCAGGTTGGGATACGAGCAGTACTTC. This chain uses TRBV20-1 with TRBJ2-7; no clear D gene. The germline CDR1 and CDR2 sequences are DFQATT and SNEGSKA (reference sequence). This CDR3 has 11 residues. Between the trimmed V and J ends, which lost 7 bases and 4 bases, there was a span of 11 bases.

The V call is TRBV9, the J call TRBJ2-1, with D possibly matching TRBD2 (5 bases). V was pared by 3 bases and J by 5 bases, with 12 bases between. Per the germline V gene, CDR1 is SGDLS and CDR2 is YYNGEE. The CDR3 is made up of 14 amino acids. The CDR3 coding sequence is TGTGCCAGCAGCGACCCACGGCGGGACAATGAGCAGTTCTTC. It specifies CASSDPRRDNEQFF. The whole variable domain, filled in from reference TRBV9 and TRBJ2-1, reads DSGVTQTPKHLITATGQRVTLRCSPRSGDLSVYWYQQSLDQGLQFLIQYYNGEERAKGNILERFSAQQFPDLHSELNLSSLELGDSALYFCASSDPRRDNEQFFGPGTRLTVL.

The V gene is TRBV7-2, the J gene TRBJ2-2; 7 bases map to TRBD2. Germline V gene lookup returns CDR1 SGHTA and CDR2 FQGNSA. V lost 2 bases, J lost 3 bases, and 3 bases stayed unmatched. The CDR3 totals 15 residues. CDR3 region: CASSLTAGYTGELFF. CDR3 nucleotides: TGTGCCAGCAGCTTAACAGCGGGGTACACCGGGGAGCTGTTTTTT.

The rearrangement links TRBV6-2 or TRBV6-3 to TRBJ1-6, with D uncertain. Trimming took 5 bases from V and 6 from J, leaving 8 bases between them. Germline V gene lookup returns CDR1 MNHEY and CDR2 SVGEGT. CDR3 size: 13 residues. The CDR3 nucleotides read TGTGCCAGCAGTATCCTTCCTAATTCACCCCTCCACTTT. This encodes CASSILPNSPLHF.

J is TRBJ1-1 and V is TRBV12-3 or TRBV12-4; D possibly corresponds to TRBD1 (6 bases). The CDR3 sequence is 13 residues long. V lost 6 bases and J 7 bases, leaving 15 bases between the germline ends. In DNA form, the CDR3 reads TGTGCCAGCAGCCAACAGGGTCCTGGTGAAGCTTTCTTT. Its translation: CASSQQGPGEAFF.

This chain connects TRBV5-6 to TRBJ1-6; 7 bases map to TRBD1. Germline-derived CDR1 and CDR2 are SGHDT and YYEEEE. V dropped 4 bases and J dropped 6; count of bases not matched to a gene: 13. This CDR3 spans 17 amino acids. In DNA form, the CDR3 reads TGTGCCAGCAGCCCTGCAGGGGGGGTCGTCGGTAATTCACCCCTCCACTTT. Translation gives CASSPAGGVVGNSPLHF.

In regard to this clone: At the DNA level, this CDR3 is encoded by other sequences in the same sample as well. In DNA form, the CDR3 reads TGTGCCAGCAGCCTGAGCTCTGGAAACACCATATATTTT. It codes for CASSLSSGNTIYF. The rearrangement links TRBV3-1 (or the pseudogene TRBV3-2) to TRBJ1-3; D is unclear. The germline gives CDR1 LGHDT, CDR2 YNNKEL (reference sequence). This CDR3 spans 13 amino acids. V was clipped by 4 bases and J by 0 bases, with 4 bases between them.

The rearrangement joins TRBV5-6 to TRBJ1-2; possibly TRBD1 for D (5 bases). The germline gives CDR1 SGHDT, CDR2 YYEEEE. This CDR3 has 15 residues. The ends were cut back, 4 bases at V and 8 bases at J, with 21 bases in the middle. In nucleotides, the CDR3 is TGTGCCAGCAGCCCGGGGGACCGCAGCTTTTTCGGCTACACCTTC. The encoded protein is CASSPGDRSFFGYTF. The full variable domain, its missing parts supplied by reference TRBV5-6 and TRBJ1-2, is DAGVTQSPTHLIKTRGQQVTLRCSPKSGHDTVSWYQQALGQGPQFIFQYYEEEERQRGNFPDRFSGHQFPNYSSELNVNALLLGDSALYLCASSPGDRSFFGYTFGSGTRLTVV.

As regards this clone: The sample holds other DNA sequences that translate to the same CDR3. The chain joins TRBV3-1 (or the pseudogene TRBV3-2) to TRBJ1-6; D call uncertain. Trimming cost V 1 base and J 1 base, with 2 bases left between them. CDR3 length: 14 residues. Germline V CDR1 and CDR2: LGHDT, YNNKEL (reference sequence). DNA for the CDR3: TGTGCCAGCAGCCAAGGGTCCTATAATTCACCCCTCCACTTT. It translates to CASSQGSYNSPLHF.

The chain is built from TRBV6-5 and TRBJ1-3; D gene unclear. Germline V gene data show CDR1 as MNHEY and CDR2 as SVGAGI. This CDR3 has 14 residues. V lost 0 bases and J lost 2, with 5 bases in between. The CDR3 DNA reads as TGTGCCAGCAGTTACTCGAGGGCTGGAAACACCATATATTTT. Amino acids: CASSYSRAGNTIYF.

The rearrangement uses TRBV12-5 and TRBJ2-5; D may be TRBD2 (5 bases). The CDR3 has 12 amino acids. V was shortened by 7 bases and J by 5 bases, with 11 bases between the two germline ends. Germline values: CDR1 LGHNT, CDR2 FRNRAP. This chain's CDR3 is CASAPEGETQYF. The CDR3 nucleotides are TGTGCTAGTGCCCCCGAGGGCGAGACCCAGTACTTC.

This chain joins TRBV29-1 and TRBJ2-7, with TRBD2 matching 7 bases. The CDR3 consists of 12 residues. V was clipped by 4 bases and J by 3 bases; unmatched bases: 3. From germline, CDR1 is SQVTM and CDR2 ANQGSEA. CDR3 sequence (DNA): TGCAGCGTTGGCTCTAGCGGCTACGAGCAGTACTTC. Amino acid sequence: CSVGSSGYEQYF.